A single TCR beta chain is shown here with its context. The antigen is undetermined. The sample belongs to a study of T cell responses to AZD1222 COVID-19 vaccine. Study observations and caveats: Dominant CD4 TCR responses targeted spike regions 160-218 and 743-854. Close to half of all spike-specific TCRs reportedly target regions of the variants that are unmutated. Possibly, clonal diversity was underestimated; donors were largely white British and included more females. When two AZD1222 doses had been given, Spike-specific TCR breadth and depth rose.

The method was immunoSEQ multiplex PCR; TCRdb's version includes in-frame clones alone and lacks a portion of them. This table has about 120,000 clones, about 91% appearing once. The clonotype was recovered from an adult who received the AZD1222 COVID-19 vaccine. The source was peripheral blood, collected 28 days after the second AZD1222 dose.

CDR3 in amino acids: CASSPRDRDSYGYTF. The CDR3 region has the DNA TGTGCCAGCAGCCCTCGCGACCGGGACAGCTATGGCTACACCTTC. The chain links TRBV4-2 to TRBJ1-2; 7 bases align to TRBD1. The CDR3 has 15 residues. Germline V lookup: CDR1 LGHNA, CDR2 YNFKEQ. Trimming at V came to 4 bases and at J to 4 bases, leaving 9 bases not matched to a gene.